The T cell receptor (beta chain) under discussion was sequenced for a study of T cell responses to AZD1222 COVID-19 vaccine. Study-wide results and caveats: There were mostly white British donors and more females than males, and clonal diversity was possibly underestimated. Spike-specific TCR depth and breadth grew after two AZD1222 doses.

This CDR3 contains 15 residues. Germline V gene data show CDR1 as LNHDA and CDR2 as SQIVND (reference sequence). J was trimmed by 6 bases and V by 3 bases; bases with no gene match: 10. Concerning this clone itself: The antigen remains unidentified.

TCRdb's table, derived via immunoSEQ multiplex PCR, lists solely in-frame clones and lacks some. Of approximately 190,000 clones listed, 90% to 95% are singletons. This sequence joins TRBV19 and TRBJ2-7; TRBD1 aligns across 8 bases. Sequencing was performed on peripheral blood, taken on day 0 of AZD1222 vaccination. This sequence originates from an adult in good health. Here the CDR3 DNA reads TGTGCCAGTAGTATTACGGGGACAGGTCCAGGCGAGCAGTACTTC. This encodes CASSITGTGPGEQYF.